This entry concerns a single TCR beta chain. Its cognate antigen is unknown. The data stem from a study of T cells in localized non-small cell lung cancer. Study-level results: An association was observed between higher blood T cell density and longer overall survival. Appearing in adjacent lung were a median roughly 60 of the top 100 tumor clones.

TCRdb's copy holds only in-frame clones and misses some; the assay was immunoSEQ multiplex PCR. The sample has roughly 17,000 clones; 75% to 90% are singletons. This material consisted of peripheral blood, taken before any cancer treatment. The TCR comes from a male donor older than 55 with stage II squamous cell lung carcinoma.

Here the CDR3 reads CASSFAGTSGSGELFF. CDR3 sequence (DNA): TGTGCCAGCAGCTTCGCCGGGACTAGCGGGTCGGGGGAGCTGTTTTTT. This sequence joins TRBV11-3 and TRBJ2-2, with TRBD2 matching 12 bases. The CDR3 is made up of 16 amino acids. The germline V gene encodes CDR1 SGHNT and CDR2 YENEEA. The junction had 7 bases not matched to a gene; V was cut back by 3 bases and J by 8 bases.